This T cell receptor beta chain comes out of a study of neoadjuvant nivolumab and ipilimumab in lung cancer. Points from the study as a whole: Resected-tumor TCR richness correlated positively with pretherapy blood richness. Resected tumors had greater TCR richness and clonality than uninvolved lung. From pretherapy to surgery, tumor richness and clonality rose with dual therapy.

V lost 0 bases to trimming and J lost 3 bases, with 13 bases between them. CDR3 length: 15 amino acids. CDR1 SGHRS and CDR2 YFSETQ come from the germline V gene. The repertoire was sequenced with immunoSEQ multiplex PCR; TCRdb's copy has only in-frame clones and lacks some. The sample has roughly 28,000 clones, about 80% seen once. As concerns this clone: Its antigen is unidentified.

The chain couples TRBV5-1 to TRBJ2-7; no firm D call. The receptor was isolated from an adult with non-small cell lung cancer. Sequenced material: tumor tissue, taken after neoadjuvant nivolumab, alone or with ipilimumab, at or shortly before surgery. The CDR3 loop is CASSLASQTFYEQYF. Here the CDR3 DNA reads TGCGCCAGCAGCTTGGCCTCACAGACTTTCTACGAGCAGTACTTC.